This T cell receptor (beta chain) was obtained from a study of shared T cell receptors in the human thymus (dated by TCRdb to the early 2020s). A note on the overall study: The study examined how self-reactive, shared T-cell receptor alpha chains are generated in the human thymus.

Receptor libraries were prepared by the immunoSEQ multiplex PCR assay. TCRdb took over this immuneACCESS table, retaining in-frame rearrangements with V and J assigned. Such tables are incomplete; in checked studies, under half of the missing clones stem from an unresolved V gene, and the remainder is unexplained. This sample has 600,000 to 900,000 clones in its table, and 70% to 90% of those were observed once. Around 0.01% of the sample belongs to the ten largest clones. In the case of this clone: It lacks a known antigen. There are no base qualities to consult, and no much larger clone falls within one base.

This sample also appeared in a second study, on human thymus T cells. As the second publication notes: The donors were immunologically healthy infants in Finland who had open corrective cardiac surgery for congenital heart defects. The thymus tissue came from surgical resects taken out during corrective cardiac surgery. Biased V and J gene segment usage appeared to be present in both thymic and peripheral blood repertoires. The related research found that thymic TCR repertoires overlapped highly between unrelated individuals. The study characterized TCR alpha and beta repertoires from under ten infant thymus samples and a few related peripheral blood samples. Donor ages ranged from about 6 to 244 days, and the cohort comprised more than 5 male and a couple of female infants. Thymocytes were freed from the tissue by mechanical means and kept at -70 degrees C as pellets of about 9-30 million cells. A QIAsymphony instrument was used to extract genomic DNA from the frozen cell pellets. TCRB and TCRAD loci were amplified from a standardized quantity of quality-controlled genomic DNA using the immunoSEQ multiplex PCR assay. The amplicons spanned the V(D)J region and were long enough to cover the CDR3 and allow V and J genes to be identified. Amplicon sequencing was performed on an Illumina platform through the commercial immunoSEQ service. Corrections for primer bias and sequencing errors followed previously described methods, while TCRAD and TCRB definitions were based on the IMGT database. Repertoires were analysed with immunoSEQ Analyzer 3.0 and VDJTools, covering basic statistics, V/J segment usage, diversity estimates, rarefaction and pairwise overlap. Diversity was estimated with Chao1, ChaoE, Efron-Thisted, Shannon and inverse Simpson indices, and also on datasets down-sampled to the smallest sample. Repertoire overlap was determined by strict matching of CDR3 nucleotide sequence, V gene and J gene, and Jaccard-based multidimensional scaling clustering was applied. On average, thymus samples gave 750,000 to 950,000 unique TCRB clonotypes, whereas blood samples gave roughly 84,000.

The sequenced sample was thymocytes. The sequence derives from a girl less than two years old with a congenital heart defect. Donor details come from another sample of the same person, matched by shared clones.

The DNA sequence is TGTGCCTGGAGCGTAGACCGGGACAGGGGGCCTCGGATTAATGAAAAACTGTTTTTT. This encodes CAWSVDRDRGPRINEKLFF. This receptor chain uses TRBV30 and TRBJ1-4; 12 central bases correspond to TRBD1. CDR1 GTSNPN and CDR2 SVGIG were looked up in the germline V gene (reference sequence). Taken from cysteine to phenylalanine, the CDR3 has 19 residues. Here the CDR3 DNA is all that survives: 57 bases in frame from base 1. V ends up 3 bases short and J 4 bases short, with an unmatched junction base count of 15.